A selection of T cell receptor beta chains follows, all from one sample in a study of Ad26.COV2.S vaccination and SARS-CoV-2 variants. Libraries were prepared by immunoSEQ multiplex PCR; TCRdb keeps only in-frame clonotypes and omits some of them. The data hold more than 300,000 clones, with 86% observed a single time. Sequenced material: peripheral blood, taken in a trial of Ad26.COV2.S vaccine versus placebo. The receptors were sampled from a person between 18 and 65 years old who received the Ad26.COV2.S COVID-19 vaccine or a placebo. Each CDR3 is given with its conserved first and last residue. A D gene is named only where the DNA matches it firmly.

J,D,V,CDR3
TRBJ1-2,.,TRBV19,CASSINYGYTF
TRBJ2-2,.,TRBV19,CASSIEMAGELFF
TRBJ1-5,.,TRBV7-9,CASSPGRVRSRQEPQHF
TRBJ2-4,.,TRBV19,CASSLGLDKNIQYF
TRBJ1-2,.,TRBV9,CASAGVQGYTF
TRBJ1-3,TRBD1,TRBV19,CASSIGTGLLSSGNTIYF
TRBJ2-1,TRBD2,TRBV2,CASNNWGAWASGGASHEQFF
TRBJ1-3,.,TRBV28,CASTNSGNTIYF
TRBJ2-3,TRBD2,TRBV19,CASSIDRGGVADTQYF
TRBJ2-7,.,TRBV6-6,CASNLDKKYEQYF
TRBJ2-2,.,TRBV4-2,CASSQARGYTGELFF
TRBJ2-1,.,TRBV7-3,CASSPRKEQFF
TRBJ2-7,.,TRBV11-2,CASSPGQRHEQYF
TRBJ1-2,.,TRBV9,CASSPGRQNNYGYTF
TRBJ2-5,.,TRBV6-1,CASSEATGQTETQYF
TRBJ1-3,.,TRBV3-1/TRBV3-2,CASSQAATSGNTIYF
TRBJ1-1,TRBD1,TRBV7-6,CASSFQGATEAFF
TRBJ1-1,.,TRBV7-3,CASSSGPNTEAFF